The 24 T cell receptor beta chains presented below share a single source sample, sequenced in a study of blood T cell repertoires in COVID-19. The assay was immunoSEQ multiplex PCR, and TCRdb's table has in-frame clones only and misses some. Of around 140,000 clones in the sample, 81% are singletons; the top ten hold roughly 9%. The sample taken for sequencing was peripheral blood. Receptor source: an older woman with active or convalescent COVID-19.

The CDR3 loop reads CASSKPGGELFF. CDR3 in DNA: TGTGCCAGCAGCAAGCCGGGGGGGGAGCTGTTTTTT. The chain couples TRBV7-8 to TRBJ2-2, with D possibly matching TRBD2 (5 bases). The germline V and J ends were trimmed by 5 bases and 8 bases, with 9 bases remaining between them. Germline loops: CDR1 SGHVS, CDR2 FQNEAQ. The CDR3 spans 12 residues.

The chain combines TRBV3-1 (or the pseudogene TRBV3-2) with TRBJ2-3; possible D gene TRBD2, 6 bases. Trimming removed 11 bases from V and 5 bases from J, with 20 bases in between. Germline values: CDR1 LGHDT, CDR2 YNNKEL (reference sequence). The CDR3 totals 14 residues. CDR3: CAVGLGGAIDTQYF. CDR3 DNA: TGTGCCGTCGGCTTGGGGGGAGCTATAGATACGCAGTATTTT.

The V and J genes are TRBV28 and TRBJ1-3; D is possibly TRBD1 (5 bases). V lost 6 bases, J lost 2 bases, and 11 bases lay in between. CDR3 size: 14 residues. Germline V gene sequence: CDR1 MDHEN, CDR2 SYDVKM. CDR3 region: CASSPPGAGNTIYF. The CDR3 DNA reads as TGTGCCAGCAGCCCCCCGGGGGCTGGAAACACCATATATTTT. Based on the CDR3 plus reference TRBV28 and TRBJ1-3, the full variable domain is DVKVTQSSRYLVKRTGEKVFLECVQDMDHENMFWYRQDPGLGLRLIYFSYDVKMKEKGDIPEGYSVSREKKERFSLILESASTNQTSMYLCASSPPGAGNTIYFGEGSWLTVV.

This rearrangement joins TRBV5-6 to TRBJ2-5; weak D call: TRBD1 (5 bases). This CDR3 contains 13 residues. The germline gives CDR1 SGHDT, CDR2 YYEEEE. Trimming pared 0 bases from V and 9 bases from J, leaving 12 bases between. The CDR3 protein is CASSLARVGPQYF. In nucleotides, the CDR3 is TGTGCCAGCAGCTTGGCCAGGGTGGGGCCCCAGTACTTC.

J is TRBJ2-1 and V is TRBV5-5, with 12 bases fitting TRBD2. V lost 2 bases, J lost 7 bases, and 7 bases stayed unmatched. The germline V gene encodes CDR1 SGHKS and CDR2 YYEKEE (reference sequence). The CDR3 is made up of 16 amino acids. The CDR3 coding sequence is TGTGCCAGCAGCTTAAGACTAGCGGGAGTAGGAAATGAGCAGTTCTTC. It encodes CASSLRLAGVGNEQFF.

The chain has TRBV6-6 and TRBJ2-7, with 11 positions matching TRBD2. V lost 5 bases, J lost 3 bases, and 6 bases stayed unmatched. Per the germline V gene, CDR1 is MNHNY and CDR2 is SVGAGI (reference sequence). This CDR3 is 15 amino acids long. Written as DNA, the CDR3 is TGTGCCAGCAGTCGCCCGACTAGCGGGATCTACGAGCAGTACTTC. This sequence encodes CASSRPTSGIYEQYF.

The rearrangement uses TRBV10-3 and TRBJ1-6; D is possibly TRBD1 (5 bases). From germline, CDR1 is ENHRY and CDR2 SYGVKD. V was shortened by 7 bases and J by 10 bases, with 14 bases between the two germline ends. The length of the CDR3 is 13 residues. The CDR3 DNA reads as TGTGCCATCACTGACAGCGGGGAATCACCCCTCCACTTT. Translated: CAITDSGESPLHF.

The chain uses TRBV24-1 and TRBJ1-1; D unresolved. From germline, CDR1 is KGHDR and CDR2 SFDVKD. Trimming stripped 1 base from V and 1 base from J, with 15 bases between. The CDR3 covers 17 residues. The CDR3 DNA sequence: TGTGCCACCAGTGATTTAATCGGGGAAACGCGGAACACTGAAGCTTTCTTT. As protein: CATSDLIGETRNTEAFF.

V usage is TRBV9 and J usage is TRBJ2-2; 9 bases map to TRBD2. The junction had 8 bases not matched to a gene; V was cut back by 0 bases and J by 5 bases. The germline V gene has CDR1 SGDLS and CDR2 YYNGEE. The CDR3 contains 17 residues. The CDR3 DNA reads TGTGCCAGCAGCGTAGTGCTAGCGGGGTTAAATACCGGGGAGCTGTTTTTT. Translating gives CASSVVLAGLNTGELFF.

J is TRBJ2-3 and V is TRBV6-2 or TRBV6-3, with 10 bases fitting TRBD2. This CDR3 spans 18 amino acids. Germline V gives CDR1 MNHEY, CDR2 SVGEGT. Trimming at V came to 1 base and at J to 7 bases, leaving 14 bases not matched to a gene. The CDR3, as DNA: TGTGCCAGCAGTTACTATCGAGCGGGAGGGCTACGCACCCATACGCAGTATTTT. Its translation is CASSYYRAGGLRTHTQYF.

The J gene is TRBJ2-7, the V gene TRBV15; D possibly corresponds to TRBD2 (6 bases). V shed 3 bases and J shed 6 bases, with 9 bases lying between them. CDR3 size: 12 residues. The V gene's germline CDR1 is LNHNV and CDR2 YYDKDF (reference sequence). In DNA, the CDR3 is TGTGCCACCAGCAGGGGACTTTCCGAGCAGTACTTC. Protein sequence: CATSRGLSEQYF.

The table lists this clone with a count of one. The genes are TRBV18 and TRBJ2-1, with a tentative D call TRBD1 (5 bases). The CDR3 is made up of 14 amino acids. The V end was cut by 2 bases, the J end by 8 bases, with 13 bases between. The V gene's germline CDR1 is KGHSH and CDR2 LQKENI. CDR3 DNA sequence: TGTGCCAGCTCACCAATATCAGGGTGGGATGAGCAGTTCTTC. Translating it yields CASSPISGWDEQFF.

The table lists this clone with a few counts. This chain connects TRBV5-6 to TRBJ2-5, with 12 bases aligning to TRBD2. Unmatched junction bases numbered 6, after V lost 5 bases and J lost 4 bases. CDR3 length equals 15 residues. Germline V lookup: CDR1 SGHDT, CDR2 YYEEEE. The chain's CDR3 is CASRPTSGSAETQYF. CDR3 bases: TGTGCCAGCAGACCGACTAGCGGGAGTGCAGAGACCCAGTACTTC.

The CDR3 region is CASSYTANTGELFF. As DNA, the CDR3 is TGTGCCAGCAGTTACACGGCGAACACCGGGGAGCTGTTTTTT. The rearrangement uses TRBV6-5 and TRBJ2-2; no firm D call. The V gene lost 2 bases and the J gene lost 0 bases, with 4 bases spanning the gap. Germline CDR1 MNHEY, CDR2 SVGAGI. This CDR3 is built from 14 residues.

The V call is TRBV5-1, the J call TRBJ1-4, with 7 bases identical to TRBD1. Per the germline V gene, CDR1 is SGHRS and CDR2 is YFSETQ. V lost 6 bases and J lost 6; bases outside the gene matches: 8. This CDR3 region has 14 residues. The CDR3 is CASTLQGKDEKLFF. CDR3 in DNA: TGCGCCAGCACCTTACAGGGGAAGGATGAAAAACTGTTTTTT.

This chain uses TRBV5-1 with TRBJ2-7; possible D gene TRBD1, 6 bases. The germline V and J ends were trimmed by 5 bases and 1 base, with 10 bases remaining between them. The CDR3 contains 13 residues. Germline assignment: CDR1 SGHRS and CDR2 YFSETQ. Here the CDR3 DNA reads TGCGCCAGCAGGCAGGGGCGATCCTACGAGCAGTACTTC. Translation gives CASRQGRSYEQYF.

V usage is TRBV2 and J usage is TRBJ1-4; 8 positions agree with TRBD1. Trimming took 7 bases from V and 4 from J; bases not matched to a gene: 8. The CDR3 sequence is 15 residues long. Germline V CDR1 and CDR2: SNHLY, FYNNEI. CDR3 amino acids: CASKWQGAFNEKLFF. The CDR3 DNA is TGTGCCAGCAAATGGCAGGGGGCTTTTAATGAAAAACTGTTTTTT. Together with reference TRBV2 and TRBJ1-4, the CDR3 gives the full variable domain: EPEVTQTPSHQVTQMGQEVILRCVPISNHLYFYWYRQILGQKVEFLVSFYNNEISEKSEIFDDQFSVERPDGSNFTLKIRSTKLEDSAMYFCASKWQGAFNEKLFFGSGTQLSVL.

The chain is built from TRBV5-1 and TRBJ2-5; the D is unclear. The germline CDR1 and CDR2 sequences are SGHRS and YFSETQ. Trimming shortened V by 0 bases and J by 2 bases, and 8 bases separated the two germline ends. CDR3 length equals 14 residues. The CDR3 reads CASSLGFGQETQYF. The CDR3 DNA follows: TGCGCCAGCAGCTTGGGGTTCGGTCAAGAGACCCAGTACTTC.

This chain links TRBV10-2 with TRBJ2-7; 13 bases line up with TRBD2. This CDR3 is 15 amino acids long. V shed 5 bases and J 3 bases; nucleotides not matched to a gene: 4. Germline CDR1 is WSHSY and CDR2 is SAAADI. CDR3 in amino acids: CASSKGLAGIYEQYV. CDR3 bases: TGCGCCAGCAGTAAGGGACTAGCGGGGATCTACGAGCAGTACGTC.

The rearrangement links TRBV19 to TRBJ1-5; D ambiguous. This CDR3 spans 14 amino acids. The V gene lost 8 bases and the J gene lost 1 base, with 12 bases spanning the gap. CDR1 LNHDA and CDR2 SQIVND come from the germline V gene (reference sequence). The CDR3 DNA is TGTGCCAGTGGGTTGCAGCGGAGCAATCAGCCCCAGCATTTT. This gives the protein CASGLQRSNQPQHF. Full variable domain (missing parts from reference TRBV19 and TRBJ1-5): DGGITQSPKYLFRKEGQNVTLSCEQNLNHDAMYWYRQDPGQGLRLIYYSQIVNDFQKGDIAEGYSVSREKKESFPLTVTSAQKNPTAFYLCASGLQRSNQPQHFGDGTRLSIL.

In this sample, this clone turned up a few times. The chain links TRBV28 to TRBJ2-1; TRBD1 matches 11 bases. After removal of 6 bases from V and 0 bases from J, the junction contained 4 bases not matched to a gene. The germline gives CDR1 MDHEN, CDR2 SYDVKM. The CDR3 extends over 16 amino acids. In nucleotides, the CDR3 is TGTGCCAGCAGACCCGGGACAGGGGGCTCCTACAATGAGCAGTTCTTC. This translates into CASRPGTGGSYNEQFF. Filled out from reference TRBV28 and TRBJ2-1, the complete variable domain reads DVKVTQSSRYLVKRTGEKVFLECVQDMDHENMFWYRQDPGLGLRLIYFSYDVKMKEKGDIPEGYSVSREKKERFSLILESASTNQTSMYLCASRPGTGGSYNEQFFGPGTRLTVL.

The V and J genes are TRBV7-8 and TRBJ2-2, with 7 bases that match TRBD2. The germline CDR1 and CDR2 sequences are SGHVS and FQNEAQ. V shed 4 bases and J 4 bases; nucleotides not matched to a gene: 3. This CDR3 spans 14 amino acids. This chain's CDR3 is CASSSGLVTGELFF. For the CDR3, the DNA is TGTGCCAGCAGCTCAGGACTAGTCACCGGGGAGCTGTTTTTT. The full variable domain, with the rest looked up from reference TRBV7-8 and TRBJ2-2, is GAGVSQSPRYKVAKRGQDVALRCDPISGHVSLFWYQQALGQGPEFLTYFQNEAQLDKSGLPSDRFFAERPEGSVSTLKIQRTQQEDSAVYLCASSSGLVTGELFFGEGSRLTVL.

This clone is a singleton in its sample. The chain has TRBV11-2 and TRBJ1-2, with 9 bases lining up with TRBD1. Unmatched junction bases numbered 6, after V lost 1 base and J lost 3 bases. Germline V gives CDR1 SGHAT, CDR2 FQNNGV. The CDR3 runs to 16 residues. The CDR3 DNA follows: TGTGCCAGCAGCTTAGCCGGGACAGGGCTCCACTATGGCTACACCTTC. Protein: CASSLAGTGLHYGYTF. Full variable domain (remainder filled in from reference TRBV11-2 and TRBJ1-2): EAGVAQSPRYKIIEKRQSVAFWCNPISGHATLYWYQQILGQGPKLLIQFQNNGVVDDSQLPKDRFSAERLKGVDSTLKIQPAKLEDSAVYLCASSLAGTGLHYGYTFGSGTRLTVV.

The chain employs TRBV19 and TRBJ1-1; no clear D gene. V was clipped by 7 bases and J by 2 bases, with 14 bases between them. The CDR3 consists of 14 residues. Per the germline V gene, CDR1 is LNHDA and CDR2 is SQIVND (reference sequence). DNA for the CDR3: TGTGCCAGTAATTGGGCGGGTCTAAACACTGAAGCTTTCTTT. It codes for CASNWAGLNTEAFF.